The 9 T cell receptor beta chains below come from one sample, sequenced in a study of long-term antiretroviral therapy in people with HIV (dated by TCRdb to between 2020 and 2023). The immunoSEQ hsTCRB v3.0 assay was used at survey level resolution to sequence the TRB variable region. TCRdb mirrors the immuneACCESS table, restricted to in-frame sequences. Some clones are absent from its copies; in checked studies, under half trace to an unresolved V gene, and the reason for the others is unknown. The table for this sample lists fewer than 45,000 clones; approximately 81% of them were counted only once. Roughly 5% of the sample comes from the top ten. Sequencing used unsorted PBMCs, obtained roughly 2.9 years before starting antiretroviral therapy. These receptors originate from a woman between 25 and 40 years old with HIV.

The V gene is TRBV30, the J gene TRBJ2-1, with 9 positions matching TRBD1. CDR1 and CDR2 from the germline V gene are GTSNPN and SVGIG (reference sequence). The J segment lost 0 bases and the V segment lost 3 bases, leaving 21 bases of the junction unmatched. This CDR3 spans 21 amino acids. As DNA, the CDR3 is TGTGCCTGGAGACTACCAATACGGGACAGGGCTTTCCTGAGCTCCTACAATGAGCAGTTCTTC. Translated: CAWRLPIRDRAFLSSYNEQFF.

This clone has only one observation. V and J are TRBV28 and TRBJ1-2; no clear D gene. V was shortened by 8 bases and J by 2 bases, with 9 bases between the two germline ends. The CDR3 loop spans 12 amino acids. In germline, CDR1 is MDHEN, CDR2 SYDVKM. DNA of the CDR3: TGTGCCAGCCATATTAGGAACTATGGCTACACCTTC. Translating gives CASHIRNYGYTF.

This clone has a handful of counts. This chain uses TRBV11-2 with TRBJ1-5; D not resolved. Germline-derived CDR1 and CDR2 are SGHAT and FQNNGV. V lost 0 bases and J 2 bases, leaving 14 bases between the germline ends. The length of the CDR3 is 17 residues. CDR3 protein: CASSLDRGPGGNQPQHF. DNA for the CDR3: TGTGCCAGCAGCTTAGATCGAGGACCTGGGGGCAATCAGCCCCAGCATTTT.

The chain is built from TRBV27 and TRBJ1-6; 10 bases are shared with TRBD1. Trimming took 5 bases from V and 9 from J; bases not matched to a gene: 4. CDR1 is MNHEY and CDR2 is SMNVEV in the germline V gene (reference sequence). This CDR3 is 14 amino acids long. The CDR3 DNA is TGTGCCAGCAGTGCCGACAGGGGGCCTTCACCCCTCCACTTT. Amino acids: CASSADRGPSPLHF.

The CDR3 loop reads CASRPTGRRDEQFF. CDR3 sequence (DNA): TGTGCCAGCAGGCCGACGGGGAGGCGAGATGAGCAGTTCTTC. The chain carries TRBV2 and TRBJ2-1, with a weak D call TRBD2 (6 bases). This CDR3 is built from 14 residues. The ends were cut back, 6 bases at V and 8 bases at J, with 17 bases in the middle. Germline CDR1 SNHLY, CDR2 FYNNEI.

The V gene is TRBV10-3, the J gene TRBJ2-5; 11 nucleotides match TRBD2. The CDR3 covers 15 residues. After removal of 3 bases from V and 5 bases from J, the junction contained 5 bases not matched to a gene. The V gene's germline CDR1 is ENHRY and CDR2 SYGVKD. Here the CDR3 DNA reads TGTGCCATCAGTGATAGCGGGGGGGCCAAGGAGACCCAGTACTTC. Translated, it gives CAISDSGGAKETQYF.

This chain connects TRBV9 to TRBJ1-1; D is uncertain. Deletions cut 1 base from V and 1 base from J, with 8 bases between. CDR3 length: 14 residues. Germline V gives CDR1 SGDLS, CDR2 YYNGEE. The CDR3 loop reads CASSVQTENTEAFF. The CDR3 region has the DNA TGTGCCAGCAGCGTACAGACGGAGAACACTGAAGCTTTCTTT.

The chain has TRBV2 and TRBJ1-1; no reliable D call. This CDR3 region has 15 residues. Germline V gene sequence: CDR1 SNHLY, CDR2 FYNNEI. V was clipped by 2 bases and J by 4 bases, with 14 bases between them. CDR3: CASSESPSSGTEAFF. The CDR3 nucleotides are TGTGCCAGCAGTGAATCCCCCTCTTCGGGCACTGAAGCTTTCTTT.

This chain links TRBV2 with TRBJ2-6; 7 nucleotides line up with TRBD1. The germline V gene has CDR1 SNHLY and CDR2 FYNNEI. After removal of 6 bases from V and 3 bases from J, the junction contained 17 bases not matched to a gene. CDR3 size: 19 residues. The CDR3 loop reads CASSQRGPRGLIGANVLTF. As DNA, the CDR3 is TGTGCCAGCAGCCAAAGGGGGCCCAGGGGGTTAATTGGGGCCAACGTCCTGACTTTC. The variable domain in full, with the rest retrieved from reference TRBV2 and TRBJ2-6, is EPEVTQTPSHQVTQMGQEVILRCVPISNHLYFYWYRQILGQKVEFLVSFYNNEISEKSEIFDDQFSVERPDGSNFTLKIRSTKLEDSAMYFCASSQRGPRGLIGANVLTFGAGSRLTVL.